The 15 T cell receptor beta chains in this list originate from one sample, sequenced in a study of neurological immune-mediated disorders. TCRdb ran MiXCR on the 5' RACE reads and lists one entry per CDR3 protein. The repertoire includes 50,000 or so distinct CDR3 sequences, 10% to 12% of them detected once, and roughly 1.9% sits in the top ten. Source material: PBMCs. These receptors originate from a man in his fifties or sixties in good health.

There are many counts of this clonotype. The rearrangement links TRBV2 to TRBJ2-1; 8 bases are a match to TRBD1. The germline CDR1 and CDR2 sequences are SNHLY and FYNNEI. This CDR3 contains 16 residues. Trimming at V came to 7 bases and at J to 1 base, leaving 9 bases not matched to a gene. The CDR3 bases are TGTGCCAGCAAGAAAACCGGGACAGGATCCTACAATGAGCAGTTCTTC. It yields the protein CASKKTGTGSYNEQFF. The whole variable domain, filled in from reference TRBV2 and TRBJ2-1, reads EPEVTQTPSHQVTQMGQEVILRCVPISNHLYFYWYRQILGQKVEFLVSFYNNEISEKSEIFDDQFSVERPDGSNFTLKIRSTKLEDSAMYFCASKKTGTGSYNEQFFGPGTRLTVL.

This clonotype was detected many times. CDR3 DNA sequence: TGTGCCAGCAGCACCCCTACAGGGGCGGCTGGAAACACCATATATTTT. This codes for CASSTPTGAAGNTIYF. This rearrangement joins TRBV7-9 to TRBJ1-3; 7 bases fit TRBD1. V lost 5 bases and J lost 2; bases outside the gene matches: 9. Germline values: CDR1 SEHNR, CDR2 FQNEAQ (reference sequence). This CDR3 has 16 amino acids.

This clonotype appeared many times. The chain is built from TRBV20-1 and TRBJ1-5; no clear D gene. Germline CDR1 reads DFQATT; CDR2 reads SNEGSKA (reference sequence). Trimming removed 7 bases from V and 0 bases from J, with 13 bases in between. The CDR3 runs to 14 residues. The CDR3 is CSVSLANSNQPQHF. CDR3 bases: TGCAGTGTCAGCCTGGCAAATAGCAATCAGCCCCAGCATTTT.

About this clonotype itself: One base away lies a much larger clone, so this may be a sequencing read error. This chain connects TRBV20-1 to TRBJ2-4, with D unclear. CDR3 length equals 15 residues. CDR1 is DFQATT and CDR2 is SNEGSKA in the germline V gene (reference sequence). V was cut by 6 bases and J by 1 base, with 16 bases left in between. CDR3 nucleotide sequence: TGCAGTGCAACCAACTGGGTGACCGCCAAAAACATTCAGTACTTC. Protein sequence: CSATNWVTAKNIQYF.

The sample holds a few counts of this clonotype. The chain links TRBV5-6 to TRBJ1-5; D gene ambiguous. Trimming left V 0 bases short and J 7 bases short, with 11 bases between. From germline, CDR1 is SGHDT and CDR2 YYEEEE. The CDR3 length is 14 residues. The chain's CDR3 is CASSLGYSLQPQHF. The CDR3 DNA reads TGTGCCAGCAGCTTGGGTTACAGCCTCCAGCCCCAGCATTTT.

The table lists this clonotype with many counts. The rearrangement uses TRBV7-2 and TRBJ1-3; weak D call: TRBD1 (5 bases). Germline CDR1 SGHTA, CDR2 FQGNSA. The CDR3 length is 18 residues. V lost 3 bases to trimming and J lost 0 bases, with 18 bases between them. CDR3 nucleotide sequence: TGTGCCAGCAGCTTGAATCGGGGGATCCCCCACTCTGGAAACACCATATATTTT. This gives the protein CASSLNRGIPHSGNTIYF.

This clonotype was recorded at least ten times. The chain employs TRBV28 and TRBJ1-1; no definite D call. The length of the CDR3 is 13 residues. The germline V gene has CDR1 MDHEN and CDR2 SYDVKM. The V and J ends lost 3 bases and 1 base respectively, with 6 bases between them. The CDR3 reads CASSLSENTEAFF. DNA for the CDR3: TGTGCCAGCAGTTTGTCAGAGAACACTGAAGCTTTCTTT.

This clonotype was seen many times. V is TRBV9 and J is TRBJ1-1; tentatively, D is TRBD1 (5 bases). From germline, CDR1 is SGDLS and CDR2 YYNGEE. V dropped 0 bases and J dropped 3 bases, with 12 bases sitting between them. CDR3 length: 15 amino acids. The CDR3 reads CASSVGDRGDTEAFF. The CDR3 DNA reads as TGTGCCAGCAGCGTAGGAGATCGAGGGGACACTGAAGCTTTCTTT.

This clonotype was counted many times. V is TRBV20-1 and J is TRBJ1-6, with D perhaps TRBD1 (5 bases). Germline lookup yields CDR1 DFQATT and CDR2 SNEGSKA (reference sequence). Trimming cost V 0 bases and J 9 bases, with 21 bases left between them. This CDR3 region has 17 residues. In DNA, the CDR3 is TGCAGTGCTAGAGATGGGGGGATAGAAGTGTTGGCTTCACCCCTCCACTTT. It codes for CSARDGGIEVLASPLHF.

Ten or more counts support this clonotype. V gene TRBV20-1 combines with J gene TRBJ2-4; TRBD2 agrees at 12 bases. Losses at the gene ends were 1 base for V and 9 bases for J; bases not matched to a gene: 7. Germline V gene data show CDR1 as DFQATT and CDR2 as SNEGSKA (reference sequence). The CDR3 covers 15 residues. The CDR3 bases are TGCAGTGCTAGAGGACTAGCGGGGGTCACTGGCATTCAGTACTTC. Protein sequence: CSARGLAGVTGIQYF.

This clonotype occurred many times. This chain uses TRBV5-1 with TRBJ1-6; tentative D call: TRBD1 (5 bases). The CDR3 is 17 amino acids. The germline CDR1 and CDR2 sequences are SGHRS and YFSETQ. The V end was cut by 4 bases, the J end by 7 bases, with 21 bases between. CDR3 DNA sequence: TGCGCCAGCAGCCAAACCGGGACGAGGGTCCTGAATTCACCCCTCCACTTT. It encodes CASSQTGTRVLNSPLHF.

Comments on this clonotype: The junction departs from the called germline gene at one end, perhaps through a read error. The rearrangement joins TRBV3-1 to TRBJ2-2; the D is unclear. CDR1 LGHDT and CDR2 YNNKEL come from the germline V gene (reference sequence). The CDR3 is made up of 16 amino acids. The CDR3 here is CASSQGAGMNTGELFF. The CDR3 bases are TGTGCCAGCAGCCAAGGGGCCGGAATGAACACTGGGGAGCTGTTTTTT.

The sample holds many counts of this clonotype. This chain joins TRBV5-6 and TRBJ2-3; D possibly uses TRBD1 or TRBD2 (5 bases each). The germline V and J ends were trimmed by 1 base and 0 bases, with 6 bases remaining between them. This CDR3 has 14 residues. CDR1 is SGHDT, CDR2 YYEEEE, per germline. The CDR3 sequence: CASSLRGSTDTQYF. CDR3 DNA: TGTGCCAGCAGCTTGCGGGGCAGCACAGATACGCAGTATTTT.

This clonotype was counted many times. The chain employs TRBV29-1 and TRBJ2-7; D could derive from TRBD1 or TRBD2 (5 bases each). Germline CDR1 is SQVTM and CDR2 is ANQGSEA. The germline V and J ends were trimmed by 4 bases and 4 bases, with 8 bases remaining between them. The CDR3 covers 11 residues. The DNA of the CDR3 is TGCAGCGTTGGGGACCATTACGAGCAGTACTTC. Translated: CSVGDHYEQYF.

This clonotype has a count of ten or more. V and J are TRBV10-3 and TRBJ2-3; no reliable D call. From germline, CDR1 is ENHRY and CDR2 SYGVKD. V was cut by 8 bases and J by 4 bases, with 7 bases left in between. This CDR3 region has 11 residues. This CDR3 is CAIGGADTQYF. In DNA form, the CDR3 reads TGTGCCATCGGTGGCGCAGATACGCAGTATTTT.